These T cell receptor beta chains were read from a single sample in a study of cytomegalovirus exposure and HLA in healthy donors. Clones were sequenced by immunoSEQ multiplex PCR, and TCRdb holds only the in-frame ones, with some missing. The table shows about 170,000 clones, with 60% to 85% occurring only once. The source material was PBMCs. The receptor set was obtained from a female donor in good health and CMV-seronegative. The CDR3 runs from the conserved cysteine through the conserved F or W. Fields, in order: J gene, D gene, clone size, V gene, CDR3 protein, CDR3 DNA. D genes are given only for firm matches. Expanded clones are given a class, and other clones once, few, many or no size at all.

J gene: TRBJ1-1
D gene: -
clone size: -
V gene: TRBV5-6
CDR3 protein: CASRGGTEAFF
CDR3 DNA: TGTGCCAGCAGGGGGGGGACTGAAGCTTTCTTT

J gene: TRBJ2-2
D gene: -
clone size: -
V gene: TRBV7-6
CDR3 protein: CASSPRTDFRELFF
CDR3 DNA: TGTGCCAGCAGCCCACGGACTGATTTCAGGGAGCTGTTTTTT

J gene: TRBJ2-1
D gene: TRBD2
clone size: -
V gene: TRBV5-1
CDR3 protein: CASSLLAGGGNEQFF
CDR3 DNA: TGCGCCAGCAGCTTACTAGCGGGAGGAGGCAATGAGCAGTTCTTC

J gene: TRBJ2-3
D gene: TRBD2
clone size: once
V gene: TRBV30
CDR3 protein: CAWSVRGRDTQYF
CDR3 DNA: TGTGCCTGGAGTGTACGCGGGAGGGATACGCAGTATTTT

J gene: TRBJ2-2
D gene: -
clone size: -
V gene: TRBV6-5
CDR3 protein: CASSYPTTGELFF
CDR3 DNA: TGTGCCAGCAGTTACCCCACTACCGGGGAGCTGTTTTTT

J gene: TRBJ2-5
D gene: -
clone size: -
V gene: TRBV6-5
CDR3 protein: CASSSPGDSGQETQYF
CDR3 DNA: TGTGCCAGCAGTTCCCCCGGGGATAGCGGCCAAGAGACCCAGTACTTC

J gene: TRBJ2-3
D gene: TRBD2
clone size: -
V gene: TRBV27
CDR3 protein: CASRLTGTTTLPTQYF
CDR3 DNA: TGTGCCAGCAGATTAACCGGGACTACAACCCTCCCTACGCAGTATTTT

J gene: TRBJ2-1
D gene: TRBD2
clone size: -
V gene: TRBV11-3
CDR3 protein: CASSFRTSGIYNEQFF
CDR3 DNA: TGTGCCAGCAGCTTCAGGACTAGCGGGATCTACAATGAGCAGTTCTTC

J gene: TRBJ1-5
D gene: TRBD1
clone size: -
V gene: TRBV2
CDR3 protein: CASSKRTGVDQPQHF
CDR3 DNA: TGTGCCAGCAGTAAGAGGACAGGGGTAGATCAGCCCCAGCATTTT

J gene: TRBJ1-1
D gene: -
clone size: once
V gene: TRBV7-6
CDR3 protein: CASSLEGITEAFF
CDR3 DNA: TGTGCCAGCAGCTTAGAGGGGATCACTGAAGCTTTCTTT

J gene: TRBJ1-4
D gene: -
clone size: once
V gene: TRBV2
CDR3 protein: CASSEVLTGEKLFF
CDR3 DNA: TGTGCCAGCAGTGAAGTTTTAACGGGTGAAAAACTGTTTTTT

J gene: TRBJ1-1
D gene: TRBD1
clone size: -
V gene: TRBV10-3
CDR3 protein: CAISERQGNTEAFF
CDR3 DNA: TGTGCCATCAGTGAAAGACAGGGGAACACTGAAGCTTTCTTT

J gene: TRBJ1-1
D gene: -
clone size: -
V gene: TRBV5-4
CDR3 protein: CASSLMGPTEAFF
CDR3 DNA: TGTGCCAGCAGCTTGATGGGGCCCACTGAAGCTTTCTTT

J gene: TRBJ1-5
D gene: -
clone size: -
V gene: TRBV6-6
CDR3 protein: CASTTRGGEQPQHF
CDR3 DNA: TGTGCCAGCACCACCCGGGGGGGGGAGCAGCCCCAGCATTTT

J gene: TRBJ2-1
D gene: -
clone size: -
V gene: TRBV11-3
CDR3 protein: CASSLRNDEQFF
CDR3 DNA: TGTGCCAGCAGCTTGCGAAATGATGAGCAGTTCTTC

J gene: TRBJ1-6
D gene: -
clone size: -
V gene: TRBV5-4
CDR3 protein: CASSLVFGGGDSPLHF
CDR3 DNA: TGTGCCAGCAGCTTGGTATTTGGGGGAGGAGATTCACCCCTCCACTTT

J gene: TRBJ2-7
D gene: -
clone size: few
V gene: TRBV10-1
CDR3 protein: CASSVRQVPYEQYF
CDR3 DNA: TGCGCCAGCAGTGTCCGACAGGTCCCCTACGAGCAGTACTTC

J gene: TRBJ1-3
D gene: -
clone size: -
V gene: TRBV27
CDR3 protein: CASSQTDTASGNTIYF
CDR3 DNA: TGTGCCAGCAGTCAGACCGACACGGCGTCGGGAAACACCATATATTTT

J gene: TRBJ1-2
D gene: -
clone size: -
V gene: TRBV10-3
CDR3 protein: CAISDLFHLGYTF
CDR3 DNA: TGTGCCATCAGTGACCTATTTCACCTTGGCTACACCTTC

J gene: TRBJ2-7
D gene: TRBD2
clone size: -
V gene: TRBV9
CDR3 protein: CASSVGLAGGGEQYF
CDR3 DNA: TGTGCCAGCAGCGTAGGGCTAGCGGGAGGAGGAGAGCAGTACTTC

J gene: TRBJ2-7
D gene: TRBD1
clone size: -
V gene: TRBV30
CDR3 protein: CAWSVPDRATYEQYF
CDR3 DNA: TGTGCCTGGAGTGTACCGGACAGGGCGACCTACGAGCAGTACTTC

J gene: TRBJ1-1
D gene: -
clone size: -
V gene: TRBV28
CDR3 protein: CASSLVRANTEAFF
CDR3 DNA: TGTGCCAGCAGTTTAGTCAGGGCGAACACTGAAGCTTTCTTT

J gene: TRBJ1-1
D gene: TRBD1
clone size: -
V gene: TRBV2
CDR3 protein: CASSYHRDRNTEAFF
CDR3 DNA: TGTGCCAGCAGTTACCACCGGGACAGGAACACTGAAGCTTTCTTT

J gene: TRBJ2-7
D gene: TRBD1
clone size: -
V gene: TRBV7-2
CDR3 protein: CASSLRGYTEQYF
CDR3 DNA: TGTGCCAGCAGCCTCAGGGGGTATACCGAGCAGTACTTC

J gene: TRBJ2-7
D gene: TRBD2
clone size: few
V gene: TRBV28
CDR3 protein: CASRSGSAPYEQYF
CDR3 DNA: TGTGCCAGCAGGAGCGGGAGTGCCCCCTACGAGCAGTACTTC

J gene: TRBJ2-1
D gene: -
clone size: -
V gene: TRBV14
CDR3 protein: CASSPRYVRLAINEQFF
CDR3 DNA: TGTGCCAGCAGCCCCCGGTATGTGAGGCTAGCAATCAATGAGCAGTTCTTC

J gene: TRBJ1-5
D gene: -
clone size: -
V gene: TRBV28
CDR3 protein: CASSDDRIFNQPQHF
CDR3 DNA: TGTGCCAGCAGTGACGACAGGATTTTCAATCAGCCCCAGCATTTT

J gene: TRBJ1-1
D gene: -
clone size: -
V gene: TRBV4-1
CDR3 protein: CASSDLGGAEAFF
CDR3 DNA: TGCGCCAGCAGCGATCTTGGAGGGGCTGAAGCTTTCTTT

J gene: TRBJ1-5
D gene: TRBD1
clone size: -
V gene: TRBV27
CDR3 protein: CASSITGTGRNQPQHF
CDR3 DNA: TGTGCCAGCAGTATTACCGGGACAGGGCGAAATCAGCCCCAGCATTTT

J gene: TRBJ2-1
D gene: -
clone size: -
V gene: TRBV5-1
CDR3 protein: CASSLGNERFF
CDR3 DNA: TGCGCCAGCAGCTTAGGCAATGAGCGGTTCTTC

J gene: TRBJ1-3
D gene: TRBD1
clone size: -
V gene: TRBV7-2
CDR3 protein: CASTYRDSSGNTIYF
CDR3 DNA: TGTGCCAGCACCTACCGGGACAGCTCTGGAAACACCATATATTTT

J gene: TRBJ2-1
D gene: TRBD2
clone size: -
V gene: TRBV28
CDR3 protein: CASSPWTSATHNEQFF
CDR3 DNA: TGTGCCAGCAGTCCATGGACTAGCGCTACTCACAATGAGCAGTTCTTC

J gene: TRBJ2-1
D gene: TRBD2
clone size: once
V gene: TRBV6-5
CDR3 protein: CASSWTSGYNEQFF
CDR3 DNA: TGTGCCAGCAGTTGGACTAGCGGGTACAATGAGCAGTTCTTC

J gene: TRBJ2-3
D gene: TRBD1
clone size: -
V gene: TRBV27
CDR3 protein: CASSPGQVTDTQYF
CDR3 DNA: TGTGCCAGCAGCCCGGGACAGGTAACAGATACGCAGTATTTT

J gene: TRBJ1-3
D gene: -
clone size: few
V gene: TRBV4-3
CDR3 protein: CASSQGGRGNTIYF
CDR3 DNA: TGCGCCAGCAGCCAAGGGGGGCGAGGAAACACCATATATTTT

J gene: TRBJ2-2
D gene: -
clone size: -
V gene: TRBV18
CDR3 protein: CASSSRQLRFDTGELFF
CDR3 DNA: TGTGCCAGCTCATCCCGACAGTTGCGGTTTGACACCGGGGAGCTGTTTTTT

J gene: TRBJ1-3
D gene: TRBD1
clone size: -
V gene: TRBV2
CDR3 protein: CASSDLGQGGGNTIYF
CDR3 DNA: TGTGCCAGCAGCGACCTAGGGCAGGGGGGTGGAAACACCATATATTTT

J gene: TRBJ2-7
D gene: -
clone size: few
V gene: TRBV20-1
CDR3 protein: CSPWWEYEQYF
CDR3 DNA: TGCAGTCCCTGGTGGGAGTACGAGCAGTACTTC

J gene: TRBJ2-7
D gene: -
clone size: -
V gene: TRBV6-6
CDR3 protein: CASLQEAGASEQYF
CDR3 DNA: TGTGCCAGCCTCCAGGAGGCGGGGGCGTCCGAGCAGTACTTC

J gene: TRBJ2-3
D gene: -
clone size: -
V gene: TRBV28
CDR3 protein: CASREGPSGDTQYF
CDR3 DNA: TGTGCCAGCAGGGAGGGTCCCTCGGGCGATACGCAGTATTTT

J gene: TRBJ2-1
D gene: TRBD2
clone size: -
V gene: TRBV2
CDR3 protein: CASSVAGGPSNEQFF
CDR3 DNA: TGTGCCAGCAGTGTCGCGGGAGGGCCGAGCAATGAGCAGTTCTTC

J gene: TRBJ1-3
D gene: -
clone size: -
V gene: TRBV4-1
CDR3 protein: CASSQVGGAGNTIYF
CDR3 DNA: TGCGCCAGCAGCCAAGTCGGGGGAGCTGGAAACACCATATATTTT

J gene: TRBJ2-2
D gene: -
clone size: -
V gene: TRBV11-2
CDR3 protein: CASSLGVGELFF
CDR3 DNA: TGTGCCAGCAGCCTCGGGGTAGGGGAGCTGTTTTTT

J gene: TRBJ2-3
D gene: TRBD2
clone size: -
V gene: TRBV9
CDR3 protein: CASSVAGLGWNTQYF
CDR3 DNA: TGTGCCAGCAGCGTAGCGGGACTAGGGTGGAATACGCAGTATTTT

J gene: TRBJ2-2
D gene: TRBD2
clone size: -
V gene: TRBV9
CDR3 protein: CASSVDGGSTGELFF
CDR3 DNA: TGTGCCAGCAGCGTAGACGGGGGGTCGACCGGGGAGCTGTTTTTT

J gene: TRBJ2-5
D gene: TRBD2
clone size: -
V gene: TRBV5-1
CDR3 protein: CASYSGISLETQYF
CDR3 DNA: TGCGCCAGCTATAGCGGGATCTCGCTAGAGACCCAGTACTTC

J gene: TRBJ1-3
D gene: TRBD1
clone size: -
V gene: TRBV13
CDR3 protein: CASSLRWTGGGNTIYF
CDR3 DNA: TGTGCCAGCAGTCTCCGGTGGACAGGGGGCGGAAACACCATATATTTT

J gene: TRBJ2-5
D gene: TRBD1
clone size: -
V gene: TRBV28
CDR3 protein: CASRTGGERETQYF
CDR3 DNA: TGTGCCAGCAGGACAGGGGGCGAAAGAGAGACCCAGTACTTC

J gene: TRBJ1-2
D gene: TRBD1
clone size: -
V gene: TRBV29-1
CDR3 protein: CSTGTGINYGYTF
CDR3 DNA: TGCAGCACGGGGACAGGGATTAACTATGGCTACACCTTC

J gene: TRBJ2-7
D gene: -
clone size: few
V gene: TRBV28
CDR3 protein: CASTMLDSIYEQYF
CDR3 DNA: TGTGCCAGCACCATGCTGGACAGTATTTACGAGCAGTACTTC